This note documents a single T cell receptor beta chain sequence. Its antigen is as yet unknown. The sample belongs to a study of cytotoxic CD8 clonotypes in ibrutinib-treated CLL. Overall study: Response samples were drawn at a median of around 11 months of treatment, range 6 to 36. Study-level results: Public clonotypes were rare and shrank or held steady on treatment.

Clones were sequenced by immunoSEQ multiplex PCR, and TCRdb holds only the in-frame ones, with some missing. The sample carries approximately 91,000 clones, about four fifths recorded once. This sequence originates from a human donor with chronic lymphocytic leukemia. The sequencing used PBMCs, collected after 12 months of ibrutinib treatment.

The CDR3 DNA reads as TGTGCCAGCAGTTTGCCGGCTGGGGGGAGTGAAAAACTGTTTTTT. This codes for CASSLPAGGSEKLFF. This chain joins TRBV28 and TRBJ1-4, with D maybe TRBD1 (5 bases). V was clipped by 3 bases and J by 7 bases, with 15 bases between them. The CDR3 runs 15 residues. The germline V gene has CDR1 MDHEN and CDR2 SYDVKM.